A selection of T cell receptor beta chains follows, all from one sample in a study of response to subunit inactivated influenza vaccine. In TCRdb, the RT-PCR reads were re-called with MiXCR into one record per CDR3 protein. The sample yields over 450,000 distinct CDR3 sequences, 13% seen once. The sequences come from PBMCs from blood, collected roughly 47 days after vaccination. These receptor sequences come from a man between 45 and 60 years old who received an inactivated influenza vaccine. The CDR3 runs from the conserved cysteine through the conserved F or W. Fields, in order: V gene, J gene, D gene, clone size, CDR3 DNA, CDR3 protein. D genes are given only for firm matches. The size of a clone is reported for some rows only, either as once, few or many, or as a class for expanded clones.

v_gene: TRBV4-3; j_gene: TRBJ2-5; d_gene: NA; abundance: NA; CDR3nt: TGCGCCAGCAGCCAAGTTTACGATTGGGGGGAGACCCAGTACTTC; CDR3aa: CASSQVYDWGETQYF
v_gene: TRBV12-3/TRBV12-4; j_gene: TRBJ1-1; d_gene: NA; abundance: many; CDR3nt: TGTGCCAGCAGTTTAAAAGTCCATCGGGGAACTGAAGCTTTCTTT; CDR3aa: CASSLKVHRGTEAFF
v_gene: TRBV10-2; j_gene: TRBJ2-7; d_gene: TRBD1; abundance: NA; CDR3nt: TGCGCCAGCAGGGACAGGGGAATAGTCACCTACGAGCAGTACTTC; CDR3aa: CASRDRGIVTYEQYF
v_gene: TRBV4-2; j_gene: TRBJ2-5; d_gene: TRBD1; abundance: NA; CDR3nt: TGTGCCAGCAGCCCTGTCCTGGGACAGGGCCAAGAGACCCAGCACTTC; CDR3aa: CASSPVLGQGQETQHF
v_gene: TRBV5-1; j_gene: TRBJ2-1; d_gene: TRBD2; abundance: NA; CDR3nt: TGCGCCAGCAGCCAAGTAGCGGGAGGCTCCTACAATGAGCAGTTCTTC; CDR3aa: CASSQVAGGSYNEQFF
v_gene: TRBV20-1; j_gene: TRBJ2-7; d_gene: TRBD2; abundance: NA; CDR3nt: TGCAGTGCTGAACCCGGGACTAACTCCTACGAGCAGTACTTC; CDR3aa: CSAEPGTNSYEQYF
v_gene: TRBV11-2; j_gene: TRBJ2-3; d_gene: TRBD2; abundance: NA; CDR3nt: TGTGCCAGCAGCTTACCCCCCTGGACTAGCGGGGGACGATATACGCAGTATTTT; CDR3aa: CASSLPPWTSGGRYTQYF
v_gene: TRBV27; j_gene: TRBJ2-7; d_gene: NA; abundance: NA; CDR3nt: TGTGCCAGCGATCCCTCAGCGGTGGGCTCCTACGAGCAGTACTTC; CDR3aa: CASDPSAVGSYEQYF
v_gene: TRBV20-1; j_gene: TRBJ2-2; d_gene: NA; abundance: many; CDR3nt: TGCAGTGCGACTAACAGGGTGCCCGGGGAGCTGTTTTTT; CDR3aa: CSATNRVPGELFF
v_gene: TRBV10-3; j_gene: TRBJ2-5; d_gene: TRBD1; abundance: NA; CDR3nt: TGTGCCATCAGTGAGAACAGGGGTGGAGTAGAGACCCAGTACTTC; CDR3aa: CAISENRGGVETQYF
v_gene: TRBV9; j_gene: TRBJ2-1; d_gene: TRBD2; abundance: few; CDR3nt: TGTGCCAGCAGCGTACTCCGTGGGGCTAGCGGGGGTGTCAATGAGCAGTTCTTC; CDR3aa: CASSVLRGASGGVNEQFF
v_gene: TRBV25-1; j_gene: TRBJ2-7; d_gene: TRBD1; abundance: NA; CDR3nt: TGTGCCAGCAGTGAAATAGGGGGCGGCTACGAGCAGTACTTC; CDR3aa: CASSEIGGGYEQYF
v_gene: TRBV3-1; j_gene: TRBJ2-1; d_gene: NA; abundance: many; CDR3nt: TGTGCCAGCAGCCAAGTTGGTGCCGTTCGGCTACTAAATGAGCAGTTCTTC; CDR3aa: CASSQVGAVRLLNEQFF
v_gene: TRBV7-9; j_gene: TRBJ2-3; d_gene: TRBD1; abundance: NA; CDR3nt: TGTGCCAGCAGCTTCCAGGGGGCGGTCACAGATACGCAGTATTTT; CDR3aa: CASSFQGAVTDTQYF
v_gene: TRBV12-3/TRBV12-4; j_gene: TRBJ2-1; d_gene: NA; abundance: NA; CDR3nt: TGTGCCATCCGACGTGGCGTGGCCTACAATGAGCAGTTCTTC; CDR3aa: CAIRRGVAYNEQFF
v_gene: TRBV29-1; j_gene: TRBJ1-5; d_gene: NA; abundance: NA; CDR3nt: TGCAGCGTTGTAATCGGACAGTCAAGCGGCAATCAGCCCCAGCATTTT; CDR3aa: CSVVIGQSSGNQPQHF
v_gene: TRBV6-5; j_gene: TRBJ1-4; d_gene: NA; abundance: few; CDR3nt: TGTGCCAGCAGTTACCAGACGGGGACTAATGAAAAACTGTTTTTT; CDR3aa: CASSYQTGTNEKLFF
v_gene: TRBV5-5; j_gene: TRBJ2-2; d_gene: TRBD1; abundance: NA; CDR3nt: TGTGCCAGCAGACCGAGACAGGGGAACACCGGGGAGCTGTTTTTT; CDR3aa: CASRPRQGNTGELFF
v_gene: TRBV20-1; j_gene: TRBJ2-7; d_gene: NA; abundance: NA; CDR3nt: TGCAGTGCTAGAGACGTAGGATCTAATTACGAGCAGTACTTC; CDR3aa: CSARDVGSNYEQYF
v_gene: TRBV29-1; j_gene: TRBJ2-5; d_gene: TRBD1; abundance: many; CDR3nt: TGCAGCGTTGAAGACCCCCGACACCCAGGGGGCCAGTACTTC; CDR3aa: CSVEDPRHPGGQYF
v_gene: TRBV5-1; j_gene: TRBJ2-7; d_gene: TRBD1; abundance: many; CDR3nt: TGCGCCAGCAGCTTGGATCAGGGGGATAGCGAGCAGTACTTC; CDR3aa: CASSLDQGDSEQYF
v_gene: TRBV5-1; j_gene: TRBJ2-3; d_gene: NA; abundance: few; CDR3nt: TGCGCCAGCAGCTTGGGGGGATTACCAGATACGCAGTATTTT; CDR3aa: CASSLGGLPDTQYF
v_gene: TRBV4-3; j_gene: TRBJ2-1; d_gene: NA; abundance: NA; CDR3nt: TGCGCCAGCAGCCAAGACGGGAGCTGGGATGAGCAGTTCTTC; CDR3aa: CASSQDGSWDEQFF
v_gene: TRBV2; j_gene: TRBJ1-1; d_gene: NA; abundance: NA; CDR3nt: TGTGCCAGCAACTCCGGACGGTTGAACACTGAAGCTTTCTTT; CDR3aa: CASNSGRLNTEAFF